This T cell receptor (beta chain) was captured by sequencing in a study of human T cells and chemical hapten exposure. Whole-study context: Alopecia areata, totalis or universalis affected patients who were mostly female.

Time point specified: pre-sensitization, week 0. The treatment was: therapeutic diphenylcyclopropenone sensitization with weekly scalp DPC. Comment on this clonotype: Its antigen is not known.

Study findings and constraints: There were significantly more large CDR3 similarity clusters among expanded TCRs than among controls.

A single record per CDR3 protein comes from TCRdb applying MiXCR to the RACE reads. The repertoire has tens of thousands of distinct CDR3 sequences, approximately 11% of them found once; the top ten carry 4.5% to 6.5%. This receptor was obtained from a woman aged 45-65 years with alopecia areata. Some clones in this sample may be carry-over from other donors' samples. This sample comprised whole blood, obtained in connection with sensitization to the hapten diphenylcyclopropenone (DPC).

CDR3 sequence (DNA): TGCAGTGCTCCTCTTCTCGCGTATGAAGCTTTCTTT. This gives the protein CSAPLLAYEAFF. This chain links TRBV20-1 with TRBJ1-1; no definite D call. The germline V gene has CDR1 DFQATT and CDR2 SNEGSKA (reference sequence). V shed 5 bases and J shed 7 bases, with 14 bases lying between them. This CDR3 spans 12 amino acids.